This T cell receptor beta chain was retrieved from a study of T cell responses to AZD1222 COVID-19 vaccine. Second doses at about 4 or about 12 weeks were pooled. This clone was seen only a few times. CDR3 length: 14 residues. From germline, CDR1 is KGHSH and CDR2 LQKENI. Trimming removed 1 base from V and 7 bases from J, with 11 bases in between. Clones were sequenced by immunoSEQ multiplex PCR, and TCRdb holds only the in-frame ones, with some missing. Here the sample spans about 200,000 clones, roughly 90% being singletons. The sequence derives from an adult who received the AZD1222 COVID-19 vaccine. The source material was peripheral blood, sampled 28 days after the second AZD1222 dose. The chain recombines TRBV18 with TRBJ1-3; D remains ambiguous. CDR3 sequence (DNA): TGTGCCAGCTCACCACGAAACAGTGGGAACACCATATATTTT. This translates into CASSPRNSGNTIYF.